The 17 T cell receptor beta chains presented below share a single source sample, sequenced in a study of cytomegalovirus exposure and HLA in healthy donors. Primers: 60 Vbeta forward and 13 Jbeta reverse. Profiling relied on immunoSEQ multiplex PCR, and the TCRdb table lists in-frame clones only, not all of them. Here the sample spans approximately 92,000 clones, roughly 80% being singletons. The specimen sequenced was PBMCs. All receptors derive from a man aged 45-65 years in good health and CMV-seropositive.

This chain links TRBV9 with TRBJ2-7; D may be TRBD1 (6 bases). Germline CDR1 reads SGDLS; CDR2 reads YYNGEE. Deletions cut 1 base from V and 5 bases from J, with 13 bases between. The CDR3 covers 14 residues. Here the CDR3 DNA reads TGTGCCAGCAGCGTACTGGGGGCAGAGCACGAGCAGTACTTC. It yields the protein CASSVLGAEHEQYF.

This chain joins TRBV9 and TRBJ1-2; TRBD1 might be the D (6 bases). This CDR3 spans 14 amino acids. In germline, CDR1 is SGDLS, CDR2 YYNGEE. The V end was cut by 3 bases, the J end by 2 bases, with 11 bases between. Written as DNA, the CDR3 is TGTGCCAGCAGCGATAAAGGGGGAAACTATGGCTACACCTTC. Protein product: CASSDKGGNYGYTF.

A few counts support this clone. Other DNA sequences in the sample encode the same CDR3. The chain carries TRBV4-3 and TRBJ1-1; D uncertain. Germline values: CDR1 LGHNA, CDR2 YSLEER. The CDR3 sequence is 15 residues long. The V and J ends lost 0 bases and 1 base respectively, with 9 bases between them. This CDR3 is CASSQEVWQNTEAFF. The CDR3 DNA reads TGCGCCAGCAGCCAAGAAGTATGGCAGAACACTGAAGCTTTCTTT.

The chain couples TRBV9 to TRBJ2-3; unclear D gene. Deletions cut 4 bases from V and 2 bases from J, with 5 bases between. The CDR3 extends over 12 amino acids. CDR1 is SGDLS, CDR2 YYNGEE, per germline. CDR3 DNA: TGTGCCAGCAGCCTTCCCACAGATACGCAGTATTTT. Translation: CASSLPTDTQYF.

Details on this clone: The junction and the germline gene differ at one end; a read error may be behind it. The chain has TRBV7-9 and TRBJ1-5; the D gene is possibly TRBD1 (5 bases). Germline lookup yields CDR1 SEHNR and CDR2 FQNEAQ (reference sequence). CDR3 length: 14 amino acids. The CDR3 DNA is TGTGCCAGCAGCCTAGGGGCGGGCAATCAGCCCCAGAATTTT. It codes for CASSLGAGNQPQNF.

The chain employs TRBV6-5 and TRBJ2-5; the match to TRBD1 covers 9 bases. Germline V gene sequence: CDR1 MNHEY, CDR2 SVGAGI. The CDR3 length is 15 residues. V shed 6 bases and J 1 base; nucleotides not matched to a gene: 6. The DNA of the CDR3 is TGTGCCAGCAGAGACAGGGGACAGGGCCAAGAGACCCAGTACTTC. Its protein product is CASRDRGQGQETQYF.

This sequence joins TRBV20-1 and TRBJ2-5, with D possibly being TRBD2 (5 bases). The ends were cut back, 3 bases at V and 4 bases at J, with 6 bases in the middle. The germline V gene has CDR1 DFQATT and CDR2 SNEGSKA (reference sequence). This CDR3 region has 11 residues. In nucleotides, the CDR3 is TGCAGTGCTAGGCGGGTAGAGACCCAGTACTTC. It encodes CSARRVETQYF.

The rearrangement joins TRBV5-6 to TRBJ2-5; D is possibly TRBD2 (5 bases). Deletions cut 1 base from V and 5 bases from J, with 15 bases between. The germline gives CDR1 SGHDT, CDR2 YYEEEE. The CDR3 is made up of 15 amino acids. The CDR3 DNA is TGTGCCAGCAGCTTGAGTCGTCGAGGGCTTGAGACCCAGTACTTC. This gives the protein CASSLSRRGLETQYF.

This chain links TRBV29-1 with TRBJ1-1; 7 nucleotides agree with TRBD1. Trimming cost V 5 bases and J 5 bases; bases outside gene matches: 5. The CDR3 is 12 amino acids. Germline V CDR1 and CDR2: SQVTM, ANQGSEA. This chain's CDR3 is CSVRTGVTEAFF. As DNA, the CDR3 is TGCAGCGTTAGAACAGGGGTGACTGAAGCTTTCTTT.

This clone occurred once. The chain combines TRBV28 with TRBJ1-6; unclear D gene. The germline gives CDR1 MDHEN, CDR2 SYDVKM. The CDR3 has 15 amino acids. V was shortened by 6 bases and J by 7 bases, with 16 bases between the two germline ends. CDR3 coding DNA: TGTGCCAGCAGCCCCGCAGGATCGGTCAATTCACCCCTCCACTTT. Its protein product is CASSPAGSVNSPLHF.

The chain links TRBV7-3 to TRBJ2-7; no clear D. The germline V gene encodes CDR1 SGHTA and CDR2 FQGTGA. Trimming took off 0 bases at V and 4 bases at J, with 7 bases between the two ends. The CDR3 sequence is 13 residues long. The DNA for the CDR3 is TGTGCCAGCAGCTTAACCCCGGAGTACGAGCAGTACTTC. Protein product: CASSLTPEYEQYF.

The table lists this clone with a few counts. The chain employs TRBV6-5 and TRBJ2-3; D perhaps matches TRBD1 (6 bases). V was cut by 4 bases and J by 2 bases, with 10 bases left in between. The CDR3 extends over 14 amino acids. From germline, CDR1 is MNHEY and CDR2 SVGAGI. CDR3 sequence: CASSWGQLTDTQYF. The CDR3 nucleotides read TGTGCCAGCAGTTGGGGACAACTCACAGATACGCAGTATTTT.

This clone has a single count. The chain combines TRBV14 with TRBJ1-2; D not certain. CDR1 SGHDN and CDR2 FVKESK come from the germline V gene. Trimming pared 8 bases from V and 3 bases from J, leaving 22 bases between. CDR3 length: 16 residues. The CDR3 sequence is CASSTQGGRPYYGYTF. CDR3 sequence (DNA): TGTGCCAGCTCTACTCAAGGCGGGCGACCGTACTATGGCTACACCTTC.

DNA of the CDR3: TGTGCCAGCAGCAAAATCGGACAGACCAACACTGAAGCTTTCTTT. It is translated as CASSKIGQTNTEAFF. The genes are TRBV5-4 and TRBJ1-1, with D possibly TRBD1 on 6 matching bases. This CDR3 region has 15 residues. The germline V gene encodes CDR1 SGHNT and CDR2 YYREEE (reference sequence). V lost 4 bases to trimming and J lost 2 bases, with 15 bases between them. The variable domain in full, with the rest retrieved from reference TRBV5-4 and TRBJ1-1, is ETGVTQSPTHLIKTRGQQVTLRCSSQSGHNTVSWYQQALGQGPQFIFQYYREEENGRGNFPPRFSGLQFPNYSSELNVNALELDDSALYLCASSKIGQTNTEAFFGQGTRLTVV.

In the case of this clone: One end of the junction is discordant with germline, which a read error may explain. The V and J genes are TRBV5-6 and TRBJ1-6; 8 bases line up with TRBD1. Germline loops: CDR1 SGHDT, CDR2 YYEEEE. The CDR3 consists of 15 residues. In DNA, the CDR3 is TGTGCCAGCAGAGGACAGGGAGGTCAGATTTCACCCCTCAACTTT. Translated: CASRGQGGQISPLNF.

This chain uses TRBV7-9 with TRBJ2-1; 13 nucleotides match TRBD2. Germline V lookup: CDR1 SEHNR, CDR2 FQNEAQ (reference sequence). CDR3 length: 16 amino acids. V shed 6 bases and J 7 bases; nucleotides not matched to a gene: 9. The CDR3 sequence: CASRYTTSGGYNEQFF. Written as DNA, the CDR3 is TGTGCCAGCAGATACACGACTAGCGGGGGGTATAATGAGCAGTTCTTC.

The CDR3 reads CASSSGINGADTQYF. Here the CDR3 DNA reads TGTGCCAGCAGCTCGGGGATCAATGGCGCAGATACGCAGTATTTT. The chain combines TRBV11-3 with TRBJ2-3; D possibly corresponds to TRBD2 (5 bases). The CDR3 consists of 15 residues. Germline loops: CDR1 SGHNT, CDR2 YENEEA. V gave up 4 bases and J gave up 4 bases, with 15 bases separating them.